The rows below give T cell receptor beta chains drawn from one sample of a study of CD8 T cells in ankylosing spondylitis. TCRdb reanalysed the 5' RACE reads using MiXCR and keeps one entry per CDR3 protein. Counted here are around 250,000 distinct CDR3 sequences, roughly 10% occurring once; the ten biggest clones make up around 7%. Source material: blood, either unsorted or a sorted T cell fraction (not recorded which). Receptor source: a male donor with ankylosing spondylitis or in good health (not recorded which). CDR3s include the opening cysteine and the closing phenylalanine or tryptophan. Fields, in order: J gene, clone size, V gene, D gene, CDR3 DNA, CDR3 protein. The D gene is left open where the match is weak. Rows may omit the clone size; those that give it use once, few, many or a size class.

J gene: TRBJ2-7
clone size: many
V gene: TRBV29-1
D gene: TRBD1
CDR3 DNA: TGCAGCGTTGCACAGGGGGCGGGGGAGCAGTACTTC
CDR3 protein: CSVAQGAGEQYF

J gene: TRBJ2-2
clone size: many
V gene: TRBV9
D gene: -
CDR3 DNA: TGTGCCAGCAGCGTAGGCGGTCGCGGGGAGCTGTTTTTT
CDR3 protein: CASSVGGRGELFF

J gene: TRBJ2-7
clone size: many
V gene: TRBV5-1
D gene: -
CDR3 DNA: TGCGCCAGCAGCACCTTACAAGGCACCGGGGAAGCGAGCTACGAGCAGTACTTC
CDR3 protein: CASSTLQGTGEASYEQYF

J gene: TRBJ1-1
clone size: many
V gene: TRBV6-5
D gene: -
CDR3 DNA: TGTGCCAGCAGTTCCCCGGCCCACGTGGGGAACACTGAAGCTTTCTTT
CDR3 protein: CASSSPAHVGNTEAFF

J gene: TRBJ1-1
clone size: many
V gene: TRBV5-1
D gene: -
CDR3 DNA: TGCGCCAGCAGCCCCTCGGTTATGGGGGGCATCAACACTGAAGCTTTCTTT
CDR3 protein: CASSPSVMGGINTEAFF

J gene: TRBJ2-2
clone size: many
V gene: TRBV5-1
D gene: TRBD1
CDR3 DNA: TGCGCCAGCAGCACATCGACAGGGGCGGCCGGGGAGCTGTTTTTT
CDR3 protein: CASSTSTGAAGELFF

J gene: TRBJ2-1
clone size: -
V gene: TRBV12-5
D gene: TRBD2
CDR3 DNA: TGTGCTAGTGGTTCGGCGACTAGCCCCGACAATGAGCAGTTCTTC
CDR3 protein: CASGSATSPDNEQFF

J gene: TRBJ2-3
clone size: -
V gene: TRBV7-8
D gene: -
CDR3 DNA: TGTGCCAGCAGCTTAGGGCTATCCATACCCAGGGGCACAGATACGCAGTATTTT
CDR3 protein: CASSLGLSIPRGTDTQYF

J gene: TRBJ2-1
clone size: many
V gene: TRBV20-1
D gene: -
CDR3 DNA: TGCAGTGCTATAAAAGACGGAATGATGGAGTTCTTC
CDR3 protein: CSAIKDGMMEFF

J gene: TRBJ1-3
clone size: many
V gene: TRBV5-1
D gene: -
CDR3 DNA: TGCGCCAGCAGCTTGGAGGGGCCAGGAAACACCATATATTTT
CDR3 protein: CASSLEGPGNTIYF

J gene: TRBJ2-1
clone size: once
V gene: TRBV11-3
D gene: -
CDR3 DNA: TGTGCCAGCAGCCTTGAGGGCAAAGATGAGCAGTTCTTC
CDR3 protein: CASSLEGKDEQFF

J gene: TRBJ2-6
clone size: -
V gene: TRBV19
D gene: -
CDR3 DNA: TGTGCCAGTACCTCCGCCCGTCGGGTCTCTGGGGCCAACGTCCTGACTTTC
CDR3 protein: CASTSARRVSGANVLTF

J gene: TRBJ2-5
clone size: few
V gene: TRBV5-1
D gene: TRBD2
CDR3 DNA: TGCGCCAGCAGTTCGACCGGTGGGGGGGACGGGGAGACCCAGTACTTC
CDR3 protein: CASSSTGGGDGETQYF

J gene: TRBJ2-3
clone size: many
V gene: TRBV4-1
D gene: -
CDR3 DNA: TGCGCCAGCAGCCAAGGGGCCTTGCGTCGCAACACAGATACGCAGTATTTT
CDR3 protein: CASSQGALRRNTDTQYF

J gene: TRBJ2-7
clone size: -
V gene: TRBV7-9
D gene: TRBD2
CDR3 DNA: TGTGCCAGCAGCTTAGAGCCACTCCCGGGAGGGGTCGAGCAGTACTTC
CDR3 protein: CASSLEPLPGGVEQYF

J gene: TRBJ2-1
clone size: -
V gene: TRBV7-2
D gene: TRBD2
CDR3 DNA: TGTGCCAGCAGCTTCCTAGCGGGAGCGACAATACTTAACAATGAGCAGTTCTTC
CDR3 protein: CASSFLAGATILNNEQFF

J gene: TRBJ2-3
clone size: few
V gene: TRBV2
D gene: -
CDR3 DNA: TGTGCCAGCAGTGAACTCACTAGCACAGATACGCAGTATTTT
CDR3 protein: CASSELTSTDTQYF

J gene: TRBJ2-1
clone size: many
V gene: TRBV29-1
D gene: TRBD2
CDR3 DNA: TGCAGCGCGCTACTAGCGGGAGACAGCGATGAGCAGTTCTTC
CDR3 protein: CSALLAGDSDEQFF

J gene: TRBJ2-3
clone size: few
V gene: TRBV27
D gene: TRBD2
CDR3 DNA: TGTGCCAGCACCATGACTAGCGGGAGGGCCACAGATACGCAGTATTTT
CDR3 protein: CASTMTSGRATDTQYF

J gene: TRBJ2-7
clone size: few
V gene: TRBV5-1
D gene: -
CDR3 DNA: TGCGCCAGCAGCGGTGACACCTACTACGAGCAGTACTTC
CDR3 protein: CASSGDTYYEQYF

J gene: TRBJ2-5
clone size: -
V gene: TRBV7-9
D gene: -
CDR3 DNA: TGTGCCAGCAGCCCTCCGGTTGGGTCGGGCAGGACCCAGTACTTC
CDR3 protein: CASSPPVGSGRTQYF

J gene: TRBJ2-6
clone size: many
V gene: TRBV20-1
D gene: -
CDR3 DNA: TGCAGTGCTAGAAGGCAGGGGATAAGGTCTGGGGCCAACGTCCTGACTTTC
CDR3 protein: CSARRQGIRSGANVLTF

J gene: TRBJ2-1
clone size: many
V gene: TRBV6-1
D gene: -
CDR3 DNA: TGTGCCAGCAGTGAAGGTTTTTTGGGACCCAACAATGAGCAGTTCTTC
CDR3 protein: CASSEGFLGPNNEQFF

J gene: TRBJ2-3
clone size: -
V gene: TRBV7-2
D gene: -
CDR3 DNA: TGTGCCAGCAGCCTCCGGGGCTCCCCAGATACGCAGTATTTT
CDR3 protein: CASSLRGSPDTQYF

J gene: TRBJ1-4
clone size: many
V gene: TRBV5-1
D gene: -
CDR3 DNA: TGCGCCAGCAGCTTCCCTGACGGACCTTTCAGAGAACTGTTTTTT
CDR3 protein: CASSFPDGPFRELFF

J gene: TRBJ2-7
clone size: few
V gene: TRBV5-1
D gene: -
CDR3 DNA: TGCGCCAGCAGCTTAGGCCCGGTAGCGTCTCGGGGCGAGCAGTACTTC
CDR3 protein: CASSLGPVASRGEQYF

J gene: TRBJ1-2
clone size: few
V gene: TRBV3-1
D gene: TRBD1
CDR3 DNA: TGTGCCAGCAGCCAAGTGGACAGGCCCTTAGGCTACACCTTC
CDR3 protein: CASSQVDRPLGYTF

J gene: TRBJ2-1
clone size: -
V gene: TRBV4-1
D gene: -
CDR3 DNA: TGCGCCAGCAGCCAAGCCTGGGTTCCAGTAGGCATCTCCTACAATGAGCAGTTCTTC
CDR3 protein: CASSQAWVPVGISYNEQFF

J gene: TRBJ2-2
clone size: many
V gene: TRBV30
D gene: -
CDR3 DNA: TGTGCCTGGACAGTTTGGCAGTTAGAACCGAACACCGGGGAGCTGTTTTTT
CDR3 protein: CAWTVWQLEPNTGELFF

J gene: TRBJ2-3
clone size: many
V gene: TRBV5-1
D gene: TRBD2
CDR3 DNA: TGCGCCAGCAGCTTGGCATTGGGAGGGGATACGCAGTATTTT
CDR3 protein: CASSLALGGDTQYF

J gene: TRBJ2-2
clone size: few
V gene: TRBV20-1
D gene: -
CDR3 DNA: TGCAGTGCTTTCCGAGGTCTTTCCACCGGGGAGCTGTTTTTT
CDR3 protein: CSAFRGLSTGELFF

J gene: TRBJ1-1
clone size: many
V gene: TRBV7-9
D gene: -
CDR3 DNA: TGTGCCAGCAGCTCGGGGGGTAGGACTGAAGCTTTCTTT
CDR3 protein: CASSSGGRTEAFF

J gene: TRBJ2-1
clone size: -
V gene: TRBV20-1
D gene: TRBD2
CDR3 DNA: TGCAGTGCTAGAGATGGAGCGGGAGGAAGCAATGAGCAGTTCTTC
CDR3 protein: CSARDGAGGSNEQFF

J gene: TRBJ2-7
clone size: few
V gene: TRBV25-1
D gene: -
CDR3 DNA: TGTGCCAGCAGCTCTTTTGGGGCCCCCTACGAGCAGTACTTC
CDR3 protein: CASSSFGAPYEQYF

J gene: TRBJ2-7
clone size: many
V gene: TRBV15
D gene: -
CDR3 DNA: TGTGCCACCAGCTCAAGGGGGGGAGACGAGCAGTACTTC
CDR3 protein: CATSSRGGDEQYF

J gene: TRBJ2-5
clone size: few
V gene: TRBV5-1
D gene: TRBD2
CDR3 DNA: TGCGCCAGCATGTTAGCGGGAGAGGTGGTAGAGACCCAGTACTTC
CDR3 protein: CASMLAGEVVETQYF

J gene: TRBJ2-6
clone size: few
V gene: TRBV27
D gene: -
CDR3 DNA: TGTGCCAGCAGTTTGCAATATGGGGCCAACGTCCTGACTTTC
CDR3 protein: CASSLQYGANVLTF

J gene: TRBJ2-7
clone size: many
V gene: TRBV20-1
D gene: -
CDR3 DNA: TGCAGTGCTAGCATCCCACCGGCCTTCTACGAGCAGTACTTC
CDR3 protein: CSASIPPAFYEQYF

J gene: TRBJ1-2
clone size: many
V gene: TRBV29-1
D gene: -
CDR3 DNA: TGCAGCGGCCAGGGATCCCGGGAGTACACCTTC
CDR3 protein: CSGQGSREYTF

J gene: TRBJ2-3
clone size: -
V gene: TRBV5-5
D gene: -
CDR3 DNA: TGTACCAGCAGCCCCTGGGGCGGAAGCACAGATACGCAGTATTTT
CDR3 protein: CTSSPWGGSTDTQYF

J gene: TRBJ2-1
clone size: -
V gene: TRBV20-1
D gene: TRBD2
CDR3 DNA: TGCAGTGCTAGAGTCACTAGCGGGGCGTCCTACAATGAGCAGTTCTTC
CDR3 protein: CSARVTSGASYNEQFF

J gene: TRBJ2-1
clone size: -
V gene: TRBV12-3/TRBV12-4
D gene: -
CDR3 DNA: TGTGCCAGCAGCAGGGGTACGAGGTATGAGCAGTTCTTC
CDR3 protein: CASSRGTRYEQFF